These 28 T cell receptor beta chains were all obtained from the same sample, sequenced in a study of blood T cell repertoires in COVID-19. The assay was immunoSEQ multiplex PCR, and TCRdb's table has in-frame clones only and misses some. The sample has 110,000 to 150,000 clones, roughly 85% seen once. Material: PBMCs or T cells enriched from blood (not recorded which). Source of these receptors: a man aged 50 or older who had recovered from COVID-19.

The V gene is TRBV5-1, the J gene TRBJ1-1; 11 bases match TRBD1. Trimming at V came to 5 bases and at J to 7 bases, leaving 10 bases not matched to a gene. CDR3 length equals 15 residues. Looked up from germline, CDR1 is SGHRS and CDR2 is YFSETQ. The CDR3 DNA sequence: TGCGCCAGCAGGACCGGACAGGGGGCCGCCTATGAAGCTTTCTTT. It yields the protein CASRTGQGAAYEAFF.

This clone appeared a single time. The V gene is TRBV5-6, the J gene TRBJ2-7; unclear D gene. V was clipped by 3 bases and J by 3 bases, with 7 bases between them. CDR3 length: 12 residues. Germline CDR1 reads SGHDT; CDR2 reads YYEEEE. CDR3 protein: CASSSVFYEQYF. CDR3 nucleotides: TGTGCCAGCAGCTCCGTCTTCTACGAGCAGTACTTC.

This rearrangement joins TRBV4-3 to TRBJ2-2; tentatively, D is TRBD1 (6 bases). The germline V and J ends were trimmed by 4 bases and 0 bases, with 15 bases remaining between them. The germline CDR1 and CDR2 sequences are LGHNA and YSLEER. CDR3 length: 17 amino acids. DNA for the CDR3: TGCGCCAGCAGCCCCATTGAGGGGACATCGAACACCGGGGAGCTGTTTTTT. Residues: CASSPIEGTSNTGELFF.

The chain carries TRBV6-2 or TRBV6-3 and TRBJ1-2; tentative D call: TRBD1 (5 bases). The V gene's germline CDR1 is MNHEY and CDR2 SVGEGT. V dropped 0 bases and J dropped 1 base, with 18 bases sitting between them. This CDR3 region has 18 residues. In DNA, the CDR3 is TGTGCCAGCAGTTACTCGATCGACAGACCTACTCTTAACTATGGCTACACCTTC. Translating it yields CASSYSIDRPTLNYGYTF.

In this sample, this clone turned up a few times. The chain's CDR3 is CASSYIDSVGPLHF. CDR3 DNA: TGTGCCAGCAGTTACATAGACAGCGTCGGACCCCTCCACTTT. V usage is TRBV6-5 and J usage is TRBJ1-6; possible D gene TRBD1, 5 bases. There are 14 residues in the CDR3. Between the trimmed V and J ends, which lost 2 bases and 12 bases, there was a span of 14 bases. Looked up from germline, CDR1 is MNHEY and CDR2 is SVGAGI.

The genes are TRBV7-3 and TRBJ2-1; D not resolved. Germline lookup yields CDR1 SGHTA and CDR2 FQGTGA. The CDR3 consists of 13 residues. V lost 5 bases and J lost 9, with 14 bases in between. CDR3 bases: TGTGCCAGCAGCCCTACCACTTTCGGTGAGCAGTTCTTC. This gives the protein CASSPTTFGEQFF.

This clone has more than one count but fewer than ten. This chain joins TRBV20-1 and TRBJ2-3; weak D call: TRBD2 (5 bases). V shed 6 bases and J shed 5 bases, with 9 bases lying between them. Germline loops: CDR1 DFQATT, CDR2 SNEGSKA (reference sequence). The CDR3 contains 11 residues. The CDR3 region is CSATRGDTQYF. In DNA, the CDR3 is TGCAGTGCCACACGGGGAGATACGCAGTATTTT.

The V call is TRBV11-2, the J call TRBJ2-2; TRBD2 agrees at 7 bases. Germline CDR1 SGHAT, CDR2 FQNNGV. This CDR3 is 17 amino acids long. J lost 7 bases, V lost 5 bases, and 16 bases had no gene match. CDR3 DNA sequence: TGTGCCAGCAGCCCCCCTGCGGGAGACCCCCGGGGCGGGGAGCTGTTTTTT. Its protein is CASSPPAGDPRGGELFF.

The V and J genes are TRBV28 and TRBJ2-7; 7 bases fit TRBD2. The CDR3 has 16 amino acids. With 2 bases clipped from V and 1 base from J, the junction kept 8 bases outside the gene matches. Germline V gene lookup returns CDR1 MDHEN and CDR2 SYDVKM. CDR3 DNA sequence: TGTGCCAGCAGTTTAGCGGGGGAGGTAGGATCCTACGAGCAGTACTTC. Translation gives CASSLAGEVGSYEQYF.

This clone was seen more than once but under ten times. V usage is TRBV5-1 and J usage is TRBJ1-4; TRBD1 might be the D (5 bases). The germline V gene has CDR1 SGHRS and CDR2 YFSETQ. V was trimmed by 4 bases and J by 8 bases, leaving 12 bases between them. The CDR3 extends over 13 amino acids. Written as DNA, the CDR3 is TGCGCCAGCAGCCTCGGGGGTGGGGAAAAACTGTTTTTT. Translating gives CASSLGGGEKLFF.

The J gene is TRBJ1-5, the V gene TRBV6-5; 8 bases match TRBD1. Germline trimming cut 5 bases from V and 8 bases from J; bases unmatched to any gene: 11. The CDR3 totals 15 residues. Germline V gene data show CDR1 as MNHEY and CDR2 as SVGAGI. CDR3 residues: CASSPSDRANEPQHF. CDR3 coding DNA: TGTGCCAGCAGTCCGTCGGACAGGGCCAACGAGCCCCAGCATTTT.

This clone is a singleton in its sample. This chain joins TRBV14 and TRBJ1-2; D gene uncertain. Germline V gives CDR1 SGHDN, CDR2 FVKESK. The CDR3 consists of 15 residues. With 1 base removed from V and 1 base from J, the gap between germline ends came to 10 bases. CDR3 bases: TGTGCCAGCAGCCAAGCCCCCGGGGTTAACTATGGCTACACCTTC. It specifies CASSQAPGVNYGYTF.

This clone was seen once. This rearrangement joins TRBV19 to TRBJ2-7; 8 bases map to TRBD1. Germline V CDR1 and CDR2: LNHDA, SQIVND (reference sequence). The CDR3 is made up of 14 amino acids. The V and J ends lost 3 bases and 3 bases, in that order; junction bases with no gene match: 4. The CDR3 loop reads CASSIHGQGYEQYF. CDR3 bases: TGTGCCAGTAGTATTCATGGACAGGGCTACGAGCAGTACTTC.

V gene TRBV27 combines with J gene TRBJ2-5; 8 nucleotides agree with TRBD1. The CDR3 has 15 amino acids. Per the germline V gene, CDR1 is MNHEY and CDR2 is SMNVEV (reference sequence). The V segment lost 5 bases and the J segment 5 bases; nucleotides outside the gene matches: 10. The CDR3 DNA reads as TGTGCCAGCAGTCGCCTCACAGGGGGTCGGGAGACCCAGTACTTC. This translates into CASSRLTGGRETQYF.

The chain employs TRBV30 and TRBJ1-1, with a weak D call TRBD1 (5 bases). V was shortened by 2 bases and J by 2 bases, with 15 bases between the two germline ends. This CDR3 is 15 amino acids long. Germline-derived CDR1 and CDR2 are GTSNPN and SVGIG (reference sequence). The CDR3 bases are TGTGCCTGGAGTTATAGGGGATCTATAAACACTGAAGCTTTCTTT. It is translated as CAWSYRGSINTEAFF.

CDR3 in amino acids: CASSPGQYGYTF. The CDR3 DNA reads TGTGCCAGCAGCCCGGGACAGTATGGCTACACCTTC. The chain combines TRBV5-4 with TRBJ1-2; 7 bases agree with TRBD1. Germline lookup yields CDR1 SGHNT and CDR2 YYREEE (reference sequence). J gave up 5 bases and V 4 bases, and 2 bases lay outside the gene matches. This CDR3 comprises 12 residues.

The chain employs TRBV19 and TRBJ1-5; 9 nucleotides line up with TRBD1. After removal of 5 bases from V and 4 bases from J, the junction contained 12 bases not matched to a gene. Germline V gene sequence: CDR1 LNHDA, CDR2 SQIVND (reference sequence). The CDR3 contains 17 residues. CDR3 region: CASSPQRTGEGNQPQHF. CDR3 nucleotide sequence: TGTGCCAGTAGTCCTCAAAGGACAGGGGAAGGGAATCAGCCCCAGCATTTT.

The rearrangement uses TRBV28 and TRBJ1-4, with D tentatively TRBD1 (6 bases). The CDR3 consists of 13 residues. Germline lookup yields CDR1 MDHEN and CDR2 SYDVKM. V gave up 8 bases and J gave up 4 bases, with 11 bases separating them. CDR3 DNA: TGTGCCAGCTTACAGGGTATTAATGAAAAACTGTTTTTT. Encoded protein: CASLQGINEKLFF. Using reference TRBV28 and TRBJ1-4 for the parts outside the CDR3, the full variable domain is DVKVTQSSRYLVKRTGEKVFLECVQDMDHENMFWYRQDPGLGLRLIYFSYDVKMKEKGDIPEGYSVSREKKERFSLILESASTNQTSMYLCASLQGINEKLFFGSGTQLSVL.

The chain joins TRBV7-2 to TRBJ2-3; tentatively, D is TRBD1 (6 bases). Germline V lookup: CDR1 SGHTA, CDR2 FQGNSA. V was shortened by 2 bases and J by 5 bases, with 17 bases between the two germline ends. This CDR3 contains 16 residues. The CDR3, as DNA: TGTGCCAGCAGCTTAATTTCCAACAGGGCGGTAGATACGCAGTATTTT. Its translation: CASSLISNRAVDTQYF.

This chain uses TRBV6-2 or TRBV6-3 with TRBJ1-2; 8 bases match TRBD1. The CDR3 runs 13 residues. The V and J ends lost 5 bases and 6 bases, in that order; junction bases with no gene match: 5. The germline gives CDR1 MNHEY, CDR2 SVGEGT. The CDR3, as DNA: TGTGCCAGCAGTGGACAGGACAGGGATGGCTACACCTTC. It is translated as CASSGQDRDGYTF.

The rearrangement links TRBV15 to TRBJ1-2; D might be TRBD1 (6 bases). Per the germline V gene, CDR1 is LNHNV and CDR2 is YYDKDF (reference sequence). This CDR3 has 15 residues. The V end was cut by 0 bases, the J end by 2 bases, with 10 bases between. The CDR3 is CATSREGGGNYGYTF. The CDR3 DNA follows: TGTGCCACCAGCAGAGAAGGCGGGGGCAACTATGGCTACACCTTC.

The J gene is TRBJ1-5, the V gene TRBV28; tentatively, D is TRBD1 (6 bases). Germline V CDR1 and CDR2: MDHEN, SYDVKM. V was trimmed by 0 bases and J by 0 bases, leaving 12 bases between them. CDR3 length: 17 amino acids. CDR3 protein: CASSLWGADTSNQPQHF. The CDR3 DNA reads as TGTGCCAGCAGTTTATGGGGGGCTGACACTAGCAATCAGCCCCAGCATTTT.

This clone was found once. Here the CDR3 reads CASSLSWQGNTEAFF. CDR3 nucleotides: TGTGCCAGCAGCTTAAGTTGGCAGGGGAACACTGAAGCTTTCTTT. The rearrangement uses TRBV7-9 and TRBJ1-1, with a possible D match to TRBD1 (5 bases). The CDR3 runs 15 residues. Trimming shortened V by 2 bases and J by 1 base, and 11 bases separated the two germline ends. The germline V gene encodes CDR1 SEHNR and CDR2 FQNEAQ (reference sequence). Filled out from reference TRBV7-9 and TRBJ1-1, the complete variable domain reads DTGVSQNPRHKITKRGQNVTFRCDPISEHNRLYWYRQTLGQGPEFLTYFQNEAQLEKSRLLSDRFSAERPKGSFSTLEIQRTEQGDSAMYLCASSLSWQGNTEAFFGQGTRLTVV.

This clone was picked up one time. V and J are TRBV27 and TRBJ2-1; tentative D call: TRBD1 (5 bases). V was clipped by 5 bases and J by 7 bases, with 6 bases between them. The CDR3 spans 11 residues. Germline V CDR1 and CDR2: MNHEY, SMNVEV (reference sequence). CDR3 loop: CASSRGNEQFF. The CDR3, as DNA: TGTGCCAGCAGTAGGGGAAATGAGCAGTTCTTC.

V usage is TRBV5-4 and J usage is TRBJ2-4; 9 bases are a match to TRBD1. CDR3 length equals 16 residues. Trimming cost V 4 bases and J 3 bases; bases outside gene matches: 8. Germline lookup yields CDR1 SGHNT and CDR2 YYREEE (reference sequence). The CDR3, as DNA: TGTGCCAGCAGCCTGGGGACAGGGTCGGTCAAAAACATTCAGTACTTC. It translates to CASSLGTGSVKNIQYF.

This clone has only one observation. The chain carries TRBV5-1 and TRBJ1-1, with 9 bases that match TRBD1. Trimming took 4 bases from V and 4 from J; bases not matched to a gene: 8. This CDR3 has 15 residues. The germline CDR1 and CDR2 sequences are SGHRS and YFSETQ. CDR3 sequence reads: CASSTGQGTGTEAFF. CDR3 sequence (DNA): TGCGCCAGCAGCACGGGACAGGGTACGGGCACTGAAGCTTTCTTT. Full variable domain (outside the CDR3, taken from reference TRBV5-1 and TRBJ1-1): KAGVTQTPRYLIKTRGQQVTLSCSPISGHRSVSWYQQTPGQGLQFLFEYFSETQRNKGNFPGRFSGRQFSNSRSEMNVSTLELGDSALYLCASSTGQGTGTEAFFGQGTRLTVV.

J is TRBJ2-4 and V is TRBV20-1; 7 nucleotides match TRBD2. Trimming removed 3 bases from V and 0 bases from J; junction bases left unmatched: 20. The CDR3 has 20 amino acids. Germline loops: CDR1 DFQATT, CDR2 SNEGSKA (reference sequence). The CDR3 DNA reads TGCAGTGCTAGTCGGGGACTAAACGGGAGAGATTCGATAGCCAAAAACATTCAGTACTTC. Translating it yields CSASRGLNGRDSIAKNIQYF.

The table lists this clone with a few counts. The J gene is TRBJ1-6, the V gene TRBV27; maybe TRBD1 (6 bases). Germline V gene data show CDR1 as MNHEY and CDR2 as SMNVEV (reference sequence). V lost 3 bases, J lost 7 bases, and 19 bases lay in between. The CDR3 spans 17 residues. In DNA, the CDR3 is TGTGCCAGCAGTTTCCTCCCAGGGGCGCGGAAGAATTCACCCCTCCACTTT. Translation: CASSFLPGARKNSPLHF.